The clone carrying this T cell receptor (beta chain) was picked up a small number of times. Antigen specificity is unknown. Combining a sample-barcoded 5' primer with a J-beta primer mix, a second PCR ran for roughly 7 to 11 cycles. In TCRdb, the 5' RACE reads were re-called with MiXCR into one record per CDR3 protein. Of over 1.5 million distinct CDR3 sequences in the sample, about 49% were seen once. CDR1 is MNHEY, CDR2 SVGAGI, per germline. The CDR3 sequence is 12 residues long. Deletions cut 6 bases from V and 5 bases from J, with 10 bases between. This specimen comes from a study of blood T cells in healthy people across ages. Study-level results: The unknown donor CMV status may have confounded expanded clonotype changes. Long-lived donors exceeded aged donors in naive CD4+ cells and diversity.

The chain is built from TRBV6-5 and TRBJ1-2, with D unresolved. This TCR came from a woman aged 40 to 49 in good health. The sample consisted of blood. For the CDR3, the DNA is TGTGCCAGCAGCCACGAAGGGTATGGCTACACCTTC. Protein sequence: CASSHEGYGYTF.